Below, 11 T cell receptor beta chains from the same sample are listed, as sequenced in a study of blood T cells in healthy people across ages. Primed by a sample-barcoded 5' primer and a J-beta primer mix, a second PCR proceeded for roughly 7 to 12 cycles. TCRdb reprocessed the 5' RACE reads via MiXCR and lists one record per CDR3 protein. The sample lists around 780,000 distinct CDR3 sequences, approximately 53% occurring once. The sequenced sample was blood. The source of these receptors is a man between 40 and 49 years old in good health.

The chain carries TRBV7-9 and TRBJ2-1; D perhaps matches TRBD2 (7 bases). Germline V gene data show CDR1 as SEHNR and CDR2 as FQNEAQ (reference sequence). Trimming left V 4 bases short and J 0 bases short, with 19 bases between. This CDR3 contains 18 residues. The CDR3 sequence: CASSSPLGGGSSYNEQFF. CDR3 bases: TGTGCCAGCAGCTCCCCCCTGGGAGGGGGTAGCTCCTACAATGAGCAGTTCTTC.

This clonotype has just a few counts. This sequence joins TRBV20-1 and TRBJ2-1; TRBD1 matches 7 bases. The CDR3 runs 11 residues. The trim removed 7 bases at V and 9 bases at J, leaving 6 bases unmatched. Germline V gene sequence: CDR1 DFQATT, CDR2 SNEGSKA (reference sequence). Here the CDR3 reads CSDTAGGEQFF. CDR3 DNA: TGCAGTGATACCGCAGGGGGTGAGCAGTTCTTC.

This clonotype was found a few times. This chain connects TRBV7-2 to TRBJ2-1; no firm D call. The CDR3 covers 15 residues. Germline CDR1 and CDR2: SGHTA and FQGNSA. Trimming stripped 2 bases from V and 9 bases from J, with 17 bases between. CDR3 sequence (DNA): TGTGCCAGCAGCTTAAATAGTAGGCCACCCGGTGAGCAGTTCTTC. Protein product: CASSLNSRPPGEQFF.

CDR3 protein: CSATPGLGTDTQYF. CDR3 nucleotides: TGCAGTGCTACCCCGGGACTAGGCACAGATACGCAGTATTTT. The chain combines TRBV20-1 with TRBJ2-3, with 8 bases that match TRBD2. The CDR3 sequence is 14 residues long. With V trimmed by 4 bases and J by 1 base, 4 bases remained unmatched. Germline V gene sequence: CDR1 DFQATT, CDR2 SNEGSKA (reference sequence).

V and J are TRBV11-3 and TRBJ2-2, with a possible D match to TRBD2 (5 bases). The V and J ends lost 7 bases and 3 bases respectively, with 21 bases between them. Per germline, CDR1 SGHNT and CDR2 YENEEA. This CDR3 contains 17 residues. Here the CDR3 DNA reads TGTGCCAGCAAGGACCAAGAGTGGCGCGGGTACACCGGGGAGCTGTTTTTT. Amino acid sequence: CASKDQEWRGYTGELFF.

This rearrangement joins TRBV28 to TRBJ2-3; the match to TRBD2 covers 7 bases. This CDR3 spans 15 amino acids. Germline trimming cut 6 bases from V and 4 bases from J; bases unmatched to any gene: 10. Germline CDR1 reads MDHEN; CDR2 reads SYDVKM. The CDR3 DNA sequence: TGTGCCAGCAGCATTAGCGGGCCCCGGGCAGATACGCAGTATTTT. It specifies CASSISGPRADTQYF.

The rearrangement uses TRBV27 and TRBJ2-7; 13 nucleotides line up with TRBD2. The CDR3 consists of 14 residues. V lost 11 bases, J lost 11 bases, and 15 bases stayed unmatched. Germline lookup yields CDR1 MNHEY and CDR2 SMNVEV (reference sequence). In DNA, the CDR3 is TGTGCCTCAGGATACGGACTAGCGGGAGTTAAGGAGTACTTC. Amino acid sequence: CASGYGLAGVKEYF.

The V gene is TRBV5-8, the J gene TRBJ2-7; possibly TRBD1 or TRBD2 for D (5 bases each). The DNA end is a closer match to TRBJ2-5, so the J assignment may be wrong. Germline-derived CDR1 and CDR2 are SGHTS and YDEGEE. This CDR3 comprises 14 residues. CDR3 amino acids: CANPSRGRGKTQYF. The CDR3 region has the DNA TGTGCCAACCCTTCGAGGGGCCGTGGGAAGACCCAGTACTTC.

The chain has TRBV11-1 and TRBJ2-1, with TRBD2 matching 7 bases. Germline CDR1 SGHAT, CDR2 FQDESV (reference sequence). The J segment lost 4 bases and the V segment lost 8 bases, leaving 14 bases of the junction unmatched. The CDR3 contains 16 residues. The CDR3 spells CASVGSGGAGYNEQFF. The CDR3, as DNA: TGTGCCAGCGTGGGATCCGGGGGAGCGGGGTACAATGAGCAGTTCTTC.

The chain links TRBV3-1 to TRBJ2-6, with TRBD1 as a possible D gene (6 bases). CDR3 length: 17 amino acids. Trimming took off 0 bases at V and 4 bases at J, with 13 bases between the two ends. CDR1 is LGHDT and CDR2 is YNNKEL in the germline V gene (reference sequence). CDR3 coding DNA: TGTGCCAGCAGCCAAGAATCACCAGGGGTCGGGGCCAACGTCCTGACTTTC. This codes for CASSQESPGVGANVLTF.

Points on this clonotype: One end of the junction fails to match germline, which may point to a read error. This chain joins TRBV11-1 and TRBJ2-5, with 8 nucleotides matching TRBD2. CDR1 is SGHAT and CDR2 is FQDESV in the germline V gene (reference sequence). This CDR3 spans 21 amino acids. The CDR3, as DNA: TGTGCCAGTAGCTTAGCGCGTGGGACTAGAAAGTTACGCTCCCCAAGTTGGACCCAGTACTTC. As protein: CASSLARGTRKLRSPSWTQYF.